The table lists the clone carrying this T cell receptor (beta chain) with a few counts. Its specificity is unknown. Using immunoSEQ multiplex PCR, the repertoire was profiled, and TCRdb retains in-frame clones only, with some absent. The data contain 11,000 to 15,000 clones, roughly 85% of them singletons. The data belong to a study of monozygotic twins with cystic fibrosis. About the research overall: Library input was 2.5 to 3.5 micrograms of fragmented DNA, with about 15 PCR cycles. General study findings and limits: Co-twins had the most similar V usage for 13 of 16 pairs, J for 8. The repertoire was suggested to be naive-dominated, clonality median around 0.0093.

This CDR3 is built from 16 residues. The V gene end was trimmed by 3 bases and the J gene end by 5 bases; junction bases not matched to a gene: 8. The germline gives CDR1 SGDLS, CDR2 YYNGEE. The sequenced material came from blood. The sequence was obtained from a boy younger than 18 with cystic fibrosis. The chain combines TRBV9 with TRBJ1-6, with 7 positions matching TRBD1. The CDR3 DNA reads TGTGCCAGCAGCGACCGGGCCGGGACAGATAATTCACCCCTCCACTTT. Protein sequence: CASSDRAGTDNSPLHF. Full variable domain (rest looked up from reference TRBV9 and TRBJ1-6): DSGVTQTPKHLITATGQRVTLRCSPRSGDLSVYWYQQSLDQGLQFLIQYYNGEERAKGNILERFSAQQFPDLHSELNLSSLELGDSALYFCASSDRAGTDNSPLHFGNGTRLTVT.